These 12 T cell receptor beta chains were all obtained from the same sample, sequenced in a study of blood T cell repertoires in COVID-19. TCRdb's copy holds only in-frame clones and misses some; the assay was immunoSEQ multiplex PCR. Here the sample spans hundreds of thousands of clones, 70% to 90% being singletons. Sequencing was performed on PBMCs or T cells enriched from blood (not recorded which). The receptors originated from a woman aged 50 to 60 who had recovered from COVID-19.

The sample holds one count of this clone. The CDR3 DNA reads TGTGCCAGCAGCCCAAGGGACAGATACAATGAGCAGTTCTTC. Protein sequence: CASSPRDRYNEQFF. The chain recombines TRBV3-1 (or the pseudogene TRBV3-2) with TRBJ2-1; 7 bases agree with TRBD1. Germline CDR1 LGHDT, CDR2 YNNKEL (reference sequence). J gave up 4 bases and V 4 bases, and 4 bases lay outside the gene matches. This CDR3 region has 14 residues.

This clone was seen more than once but under ten times. This sequence joins TRBV19 and TRBJ1-5; TRBD1 aligns across 12 bases. The germline V gene encodes CDR1 LNHDA and CDR2 SQIVND (reference sequence). The J segment lost 1 base and the V segment lost 7 bases, leaving 2 bases of the junction unmatched. This CDR3 contains 15 residues. Here the CDR3 reads CASKGQGASNQPQHF. Here the CDR3 DNA reads TGTGCCAGTAAGGGACAGGGGGCGAGCAATCAGCCCCAGCATTTT.

The chain links TRBV28 to TRBJ1-5; 10 nucleotides align to TRBD1. The CDR3 runs 15 residues. Trimming at V came to 3 bases and at J to 6 bases, leaving 5 bases not matched to a gene. From germline, CDR1 is MDHEN and CDR2 SYDVKM. The CDR3 region has the DNA TGTGCCAGCAGTTTTCGGGACAGGGGCCCTCAGCCCCAGCATTTT. Its protein product is CASSFRDRGPQPQHF.

This clone occurred once. CDR3 DNA sequence: TGCGCCAGCAGCACCCGGACTGGTCCCTACAATGAGCAGTTCTTC. Its translation is CASSTRTGPYNEQFF. The chain links TRBV4-1 to TRBJ2-1, with D possibly TRBD2 on 5 matching bases. The CDR3 sequence is 15 residues long. The ends were cut back, 5 bases at V and 2 bases at J, with 13 bases in the middle. Germline-derived CDR1 and CDR2 are MGHRA and YSYEKL.

The chain uses TRBV21-1 and TRBJ1-1. TRBV21-1 counts as a pseudogene. The CDR3 is 19 residues long. The CDR3 loop reads CASSKAGDSGGPENTEAFF. The CDR3 coding sequence is TGTGCCAGCAGCAAAGCCGGTGACTCGGGGGGGCCGGAGAACACTGAAGCTTTCTTT.

The chain couples TRBV4-2 to TRBJ1-5; D is possibly TRBD1 (6 bases). The germline V gene has CDR1 LGHNA and CDR2 YNFKEQ. This CDR3 comprises 16 residues. V was clipped by 0 bases and J by 3 bases, with 12 bases between them. CDR3 bases: TGTGCCAGCAGCCAAGATCCGGCAGGGGACAATCAGCCCCAGCATTTT. This sequence encodes CASSQDPAGDNQPQHF.

This rearrangement joins TRBV5-4 to TRBJ2-6; possibly TRBD1 for D (5 bases). Trimming removed 4 bases from V and 4 bases from J, with 12 bases in between. The V gene's germline CDR1 is SGHNT and CDR2 YYREEE (reference sequence). The CDR3 length is 15 residues. CDR3 residues: CASSPQGLGANVLTF. The DNA for the CDR3 is TGTGCCAGCAGCCCTCAGGGCCTGGGGGCCAACGTCCTGACTTTC.

In its sample, this clone was seen once. The chain combines TRBV18 with TRBJ2-1; 8 bases map to TRBD1. CDR3 size: 16 residues. Germline V gene lookup returns CDR1 KGHSH and CDR2 LQKENI. J gave up 3 bases and V 0 bases, and 4 bases lay outside the gene matches. The CDR3 sequence: CASSPPGQGGYNEQFF. CDR3 in DNA: TGTGCCAGCTCACCACCCGGACAGGGCGGCTACAATGAGCAGTTCTTC.

Only a few counts were recorded for this clone. The chain combines TRBV19 with TRBJ1-5, with 7 bases lining up with TRBD1. V was clipped by 5 bases and J by 5 bases; unmatched bases: 9. The CDR3 is 15 amino acids. Germline V gene lookup returns CDR1 LNHDA and CDR2 SQIVND (reference sequence). This chain's CDR3 is CASSRATGVYQPQHF. The CDR3 DNA follows: TGTGCCAGTAGTCGAGCCACAGGGGTGTATCAGCCCCAGCATTTT. Drawing the rest from reference TRBV19 and TRBJ1-5, the complete variable domain is DGGITQSPKYLFRKEGQNVTLSCEQNLNHDAMYWYRQDPGQGLRLIYYSQIVNDFQKGDIAEGYSVSREKKESFPLTVTSAQKNPTAFYLCASSRATGVYQPQHFGDGTRLSIL.

The chain is built from TRBV18 and TRBJ2-1, with D possibly matching TRBD1 (6 bases). Germline loops: CDR1 KGHSH, CDR2 LQKENI. The CDR3 is made up of 16 amino acids. V was cut by 0 bases and J by 6 bases, with 15 bases left in between. CDR3 sequence (DNA): TGTGCCAGCTCACCACCAGGGACAAGTCCCCCCAATGAGCAGTTCTTC. Protein product: CASSPPGTSPPNEQFF. Full variable domain (rest looked up from reference TRBV18 and TRBJ2-1): NAGVMQNPRHLVRRRGQEARLRCSPMKGHSHVYWYRQLPEEGLKFMVYLQKENIIDESGMPKERFSAEFPKEGPSILRIQQVVRGDSAAYFCASSPPGTSPPNEQFFGPGTRLTVL.

V usage is TRBV19 and J usage is TRBJ2-7, with D uncertain. V lost 7 bases and J lost 6, with 13 bases in between. The CDR3 sequence is 12 residues long. Germline CDR1 is LNHDA and CDR2 is SQIVND (reference sequence). In DNA, the CDR3 is TGTGCCAGTAATACAAAGTCGGGCGAGCAGTACTTC. Encoded protein: CASNTKSGEQYF. The full variable domain, with the rest looked up from reference TRBV19 and TRBJ2-7, is DGGITQSPKYLFRKEGQNVTLSCEQNLNHDAMYWYRQDPGQGLRLIYYSQIVNDFQKGDIAEGYSVSREKKESFPLTVTSAQKNPTAFYLCASNTKSGEQYFGPGTRLTVT.

As for this clone: The sample holds other DNA sequences that translate to the same CDR3. The rearrangement uses TRBV29-1 and TRBJ2-7; D is uncertain. Germline V CDR1 and CDR2: SQVTM, ANQGSEA. The length of the CDR3 is 12 residues. The V end was cut by 3 bases, the J end by 0 bases, with 6 bases between. The CDR3 DNA is TGCAGCGTTGAGGGCAGCTCCTACGAGCAGTACTTC. The encoded protein is CSVEGSSYEQYF.